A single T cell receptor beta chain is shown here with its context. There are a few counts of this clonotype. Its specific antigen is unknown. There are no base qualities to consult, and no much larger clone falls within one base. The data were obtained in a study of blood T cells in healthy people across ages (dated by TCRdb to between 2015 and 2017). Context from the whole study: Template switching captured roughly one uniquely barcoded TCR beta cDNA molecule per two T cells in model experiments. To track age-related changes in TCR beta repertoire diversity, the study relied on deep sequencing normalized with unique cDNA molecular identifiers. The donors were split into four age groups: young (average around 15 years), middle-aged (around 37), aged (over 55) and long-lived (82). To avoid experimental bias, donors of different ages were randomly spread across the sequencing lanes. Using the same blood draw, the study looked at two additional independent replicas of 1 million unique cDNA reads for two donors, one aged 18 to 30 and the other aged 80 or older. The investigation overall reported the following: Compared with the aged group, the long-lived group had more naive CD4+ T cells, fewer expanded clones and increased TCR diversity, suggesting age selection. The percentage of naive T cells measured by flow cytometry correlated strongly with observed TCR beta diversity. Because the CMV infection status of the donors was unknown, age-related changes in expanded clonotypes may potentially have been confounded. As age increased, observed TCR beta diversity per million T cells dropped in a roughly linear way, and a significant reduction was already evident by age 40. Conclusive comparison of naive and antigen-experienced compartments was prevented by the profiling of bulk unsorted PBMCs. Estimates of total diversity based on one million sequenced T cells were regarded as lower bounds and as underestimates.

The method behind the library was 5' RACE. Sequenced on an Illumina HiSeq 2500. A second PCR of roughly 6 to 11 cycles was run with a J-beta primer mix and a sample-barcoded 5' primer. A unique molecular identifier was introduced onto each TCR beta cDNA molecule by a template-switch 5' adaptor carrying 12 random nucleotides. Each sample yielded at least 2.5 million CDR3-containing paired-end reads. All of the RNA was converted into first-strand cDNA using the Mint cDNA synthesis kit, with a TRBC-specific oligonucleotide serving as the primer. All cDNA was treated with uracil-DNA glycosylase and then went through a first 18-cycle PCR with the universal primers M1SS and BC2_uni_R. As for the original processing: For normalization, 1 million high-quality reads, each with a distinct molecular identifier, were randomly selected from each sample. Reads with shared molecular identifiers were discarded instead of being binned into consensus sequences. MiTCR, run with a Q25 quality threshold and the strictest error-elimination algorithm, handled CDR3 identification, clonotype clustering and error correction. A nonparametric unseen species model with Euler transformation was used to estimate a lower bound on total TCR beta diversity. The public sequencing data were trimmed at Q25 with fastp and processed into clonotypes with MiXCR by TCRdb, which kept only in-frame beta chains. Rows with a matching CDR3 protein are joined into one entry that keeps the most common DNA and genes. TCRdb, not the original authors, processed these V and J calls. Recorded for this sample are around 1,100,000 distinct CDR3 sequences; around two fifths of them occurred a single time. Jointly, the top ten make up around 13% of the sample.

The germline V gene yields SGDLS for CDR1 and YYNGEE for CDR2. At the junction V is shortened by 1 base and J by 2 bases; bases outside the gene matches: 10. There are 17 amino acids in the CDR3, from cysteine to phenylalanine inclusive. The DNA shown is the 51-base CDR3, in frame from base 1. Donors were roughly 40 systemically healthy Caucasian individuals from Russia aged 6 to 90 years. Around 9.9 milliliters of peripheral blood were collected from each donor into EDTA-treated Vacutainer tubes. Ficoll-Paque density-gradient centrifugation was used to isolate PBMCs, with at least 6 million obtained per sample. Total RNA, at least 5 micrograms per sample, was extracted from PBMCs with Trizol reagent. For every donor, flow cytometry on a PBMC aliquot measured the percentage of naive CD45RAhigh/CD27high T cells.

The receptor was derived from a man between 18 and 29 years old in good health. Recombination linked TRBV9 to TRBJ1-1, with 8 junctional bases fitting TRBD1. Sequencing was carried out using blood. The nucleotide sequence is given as TGTGCCAGCAGCGTATCGACAGGGGTTGGAGGAAACACTGAAGCTTTCTTT. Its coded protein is CASSVSTGVGGNTEAFF.